Following are 9 T cell receptor beta chains from one sample sequenced in a study of T-cell memory formation after mild COVID-19. TCRdb reanalysed the 5' RACE reads using MiXCR and keeps one entry per CDR3 protein. The table lists around 53,000 distinct CDR3 sequences, 9.5% to 15% of them singletons, with more than 20% in the top ten. The source material was PBMCs or a T cell subset sorted from them (not recorded which). The receptors were gathered from a young man who had mild COVID-19 (a few samples of this study predate the infection). Cell type and time point are not known.

The chain carries TRBV6-2 or TRBV6-3 and TRBJ2-1, with 10 bases fitting TRBD2. J gave up 5 bases and V 6 bases, and 10 bases lay outside the gene matches. The CDR3 has 16 residues. Germline V gene data show CDR1 as MNHEY and CDR2 as SVGEGT. The CDR3 reads CASSPISGGAHNEQFF. The CDR3 region has the DNA TGTGCCAGCAGCCCCATAAGCGGGGGGGCCCACAATGAGCAGTTCTTC.

This clonotype was observed a few times. The chain joins TRBV5-5 to TRBJ1-2; possibly TRBD1 for D (5 bases). V gave up 4 bases and J gave up 8 bases, with 21 bases separating them. The CDR3 is 15 amino acids. Germline assignment: CDR1 SGHKS and CDR2 YYEKEE (reference sequence). CDR3 DNA: TGTGCCAGCAGCCACGACGCGGCGGGGCGGAGAGGCTACACCTTC. This encodes CASSHDAAGRRGYTF.

CDR3 sequence: CASSLGRSETQYF. The CDR3 region has the DNA TGTGCCAGCAGCTTGGGAAGGAGCGAGACCCAGTACTTC. V is TRBV5-6 and J is TRBJ2-5; D call uncertain. V shed 0 bases and J shed 5 bases, with 8 bases lying between them. The CDR3 covers 13 residues. CDR1 and CDR2 (germline): SGHDT, YYEEEE.

This clonotype has more than one count but fewer than ten. This chain links TRBV5-1 with TRBJ2-5; TRBD2 matches 13 bases. Germline V gene data show CDR1 as SGHRS and CDR2 as YFSETQ. Trimming at V came to 4 bases and at J to 2 bases, leaving 5 bases not matched to a gene. The CDR3 has 16 residues. Here the CDR3 reads CASSPGLAGVQETQYF. The CDR3 DNA reads TGCGCCAGCAGCCCCGGACTAGCGGGGGTTCAAGAGACCCAGTACTTC.

This clonotype was found many times. The gene calls are TRBV20-1 and TRBJ2-7; no clear D gene. The V end lost 1 base, the J end lost 6 bases, and 16 bases lay between the germline ends. The germline V gene encodes CDR1 DFQATT and CDR2 SNEGSKA (reference sequence). CDR3 size: 14 residues. The CDR3 loop reads CSARGGAGGTEQYF. Written as DNA, the CDR3 is TGCAGTGCTAGAGGAGGCGCAGGTGGCACCGAGCAGTACTTC.

This clonotype has ten or more counts. The chain recombines TRBV10-2 with TRBJ2-7, with 8 bases lining up with TRBD1. The junction had 3 bases not matched to a gene; V was cut back by 4 bases and J by 4 bases. CDR3 length: 13 amino acids. Looked up from germline, CDR1 is WSHSY and CDR2 is SAAADI. CDR3 loop: CASSAGGYYEQYV. The DNA for the CDR3 is TGCGCCAGCAGTGCAGGGGGCTATTACGAGCAGTACGTC.

This clonotype was observed at least ten times. J is TRBJ2-1 and V is TRBV27; TRBD1 aligns across 9 bases. The CDR3 runs to 15 residues. Germline V gene lookup returns CDR1 MNHEY and CDR2 SMNVEV (reference sequence). Trimming at V came to 5 bases and at J to 0 bases, leaving 2 bases not matched to a gene. CDR3 region: CASSRQGGSYNEQFF. In DNA form, the CDR3 reads TGTGCCAGCAGTCGACAGGGGGGCTCCTACAATGAGCAGTTCTTC.

The chain is built from TRBV5-6 and TRBJ2-5; D may correspond to TRBD1 or TRBD2 (5 bases each). Trimming left V 2 bases short and J 4 bases short, with 9 bases between. CDR3 length: 13 amino acids. CDR1 and CDR2 (germline): SGHDT, YYEEEE. The CDR3 DNA reads as TGTGCCAGCAGCTTTACAGGAGGAGAGACCCAGTACTTC. Amino acids: CASSFTGGETQYF.

This clonotype was seen many times. The chain recombines TRBV20-1 with TRBJ2-2; 11 bases match TRBD1. The CDR3 totals 17 residues. J lost 0 bases, V lost 4 bases, and 7 bases had no gene match. Germline-derived CDR1 and CDR2 are DFQATT and SNEGSKA (reference sequence). The CDR3 region has the DNA TGCAGTGCTAAAGGACAGGGGGCCTCTTCGAACACCGGGGAGCTGTTTTTT. Translated, it gives CSAKGQGASSNTGELFF.